A selection of T cell receptor beta chains follows, all from one sample in a study of T cells in Graves' hyperthyroidism and ophthalmopathy. TCRdb reanalysed the multiplex PCR reads using MiXCR and keeps one entry per CDR3 protein. The repertoire holds hundreds of thousands of distinct CDR3 sequences, with roughly 14% as singletons. Sequenced material: blood. The receptors originated from a man aged 18 to 30 with Graves' ophthalmopathy. Both conserved end residues are part of each CDR3. D genes are given only for firm matches. The listing skips clone size in some rows; elsewhere it reads once, few, many or a size class.

clone_size	v_call	d_call	j_call	cdr3_nt	cdr3_aa
-	TRBV7-2	-	TRBJ1-6	TGTGCCAGCAGCTTAGGTCACCCTGTCGTCCGGAATTCACCCCTCCACTTT	CASSLGHPVVRNSPLHF
many	TRBV11-2	-	TRBJ2-1	TGTGCCAGCAGCTACCATGAGAGCGATGAGCAGTTCTTC	CASSYHESDEQFF
many	TRBV28	TRBD1	TRBJ2-7	TGTGCCAGCAGTTCAACAGGGGGCGAAAAGTACGAGCAGTACTTC	CASSSTGGEKYEQYF
-	TRBV7-8	TRBD1	TRBJ2-2	TGTGCCAGCTGGGTCACAGGGGATTCAACCGGGGAGCTGTTTTTT	CASWVTGDSTGELFF
many	TRBV20-1	-	TRBJ1-4	TGCAGTGCTAGAGGCAGCAGGGTCGGTGAAAAACTGTTTTTT	CSARGSRVGEKLFF
many	TRBV12-3/TRBV12-4	TRBD2	TRBJ2-3	TGTGCCAGCACCCACGGGACTAGCGACACAGATACGCAGTATTTT	CASTHGTSDTDTQYF
-	TRBV3-1	-	TRBJ1-5	TGTGCCAGCAGCCAAAAATTCGCACGGGGGGAACAGCCCCAGCATTTT	CASSQKFARGEQPQHF
-	TRBV19	-	TRBJ1-5	TGTGCCAGTAGTATGGGTGGGGGCGCGGAGCCCCAGCATTTT	CASSMGGGAEPQHF
many	TRBV30	-	TRBJ1-1	TGTGCCTGGAGTGGGATAGAACGCCCATATGAAGCTTTCTTT	CAWSGIERPYEAFF
many	TRBV5-5	-	TRBJ1-1	TGTGCCAGCCTAAGCTCCCTAGAAGCTTTCTTT	CASLSSLEAFF